The present entry profiles one T cell receptor (beta chain) with its context. This clone appeared a few times. The antigen it binds to is not known. No base qualities exist here, and no much larger clone lies one base off it. The germline V gene specifies SGHDN as CDR1 and FVKESK as CDR2. The junction shows trimming of 3 bases on V and 3 bases on J, plus 11 bases between the germline ends. The cysteine opens and the phenylalanine closes a CDR3 of 14 amino acids. The entry retains the CDR3 DNA only, 42 bases that are in frame from base 1. High-throughput TCRbeta CDR3 sequencing of frozen genomic DNA was performed by immunoSEQ, with PCR amplification, mapping, bias correction and internal controls included. The study's processing was this. Productive rearrangements were kept, and unique TCRbeta sequences were defined by CDR3 nucleotide sequence plus V and J gene. For a sequence to be called donor-reactive, it needed a frequency of at least 0.01% and at least 5-fold expansion in CFSE-low cells compared with unstimulated pre-transplant cells. Minimum frequency thresholds were set for each subject based on the unstimulated sample with the lowest template count, ensuring at least 90% detection power. Jensen-Shannon divergence between the top 1000 TCRbeta sequences post-transplant and pre-transplant was used to measure repertoire turnover. Changes in detection of donor-reactive sequences were tested with two-sided Fisher's exact tests. TCRdb took this table from immuneACCESS and kept in-frame rearrangements with V and J called. Such tables lack part of the clones; where checked against another copy, unresolved V genes explain under half of the gap, and the rest is unexplained. That table furnishes V, J and clone size, whereas the DNA furnished D and trimming. This sample lists about 47,000 clones; 86% were detected once. Clones ranked in the top ten supply approximately 14% of the sample.

Unstimulated PBMCs, after thawing, were stained for CD3, CD4 and CD8 and then FACS-sorted into CD3+CD4+ and CD3+CD8+ populations. Randomization to immunosuppression withdrawal applied to every one of the 8 studied subjects. Genomic DNA was isolated with the Qiagen DNeasy Blood and Tissue Kit. The data were obtained in a study of T cell clones after liver transplantation (dated by TCRdb to between 2018 and 2021). About the study as a whole: Samples were obtained from ITN030ST, a randomized trial in which withdrawal of immunosuppression was attempted within 2 years of liver transplantation. Blood samples were collected pre-transplant, pre-randomization before withdrawal, and post-randomization after either complete withdrawal or failed withdrawal. A cohort of 8 liver transplant recipients was studied, of whom 3 were classified as tolerant and 5 as non-tolerant. Donor-reactive T cell clones were identified using TCRbeta sequencing after a pre-transplant mixed lymphocyte reaction and were then followed in post-transplant blood. Three of the eight recipients were HCV-positive; the others were transplanted for non-autoimmune, non-viral indications. The subjects received no induction therapy and were kept on standard immunosuppression until randomization at 12-24 months post-transplant. Third party-reactive TCRbeta sequences were also identified from pre-transplant MLRs to serve as an antigen-independent comparator for donor-reactive sequences. Tolerance was defined as complete immunosuppression withdrawal for at least one year with no rise in liver enzymes beyond twice the upper limit of normal.

Points the paper makes about the study in general: Without allograft tissue specimens, donor-reactive T cells may have migrated into the graft rather than being deleted. Once repertoire turnover was taken into account, donor-reactive detection showed a significant reduction for CD4 in 7 of 8 subjects and for CD8 in 8 of 8. Donor-reactive sequences decreased more than third party-reactive sequences, which suggests partial antigen-specific deletion that was not related to withdrawal success. Low numbers of available donor cells limited the measurable donor-reactive repertoire in two subjects. In most of the 8 subjects, circulating donor-reactive CD4 TCRbeta sequences decreased significantly after transplant, regardless of tolerance or HCV status. The conclusions were preliminary, being limited by small, heterogeneous patient numbers and by non-standardized post-transplant time points.

The V gene is TRBV14 and the J gene is TRBJ2-5; TRBD1 might be the D gene, on 5 matching bases. The receptor's source is a human patient who received a liver transplant. Some T cells may originate with the graft donor following a transplant. The input for sequencing was CD8+ T cells from blood, taken 12 months after liver transplant. The sequenced DNA: TGTGCCAGCAGCCAGAGAAGACAGAAAGAGACCCAGTACTTC. This codes for CASSQRRQKETQYF.